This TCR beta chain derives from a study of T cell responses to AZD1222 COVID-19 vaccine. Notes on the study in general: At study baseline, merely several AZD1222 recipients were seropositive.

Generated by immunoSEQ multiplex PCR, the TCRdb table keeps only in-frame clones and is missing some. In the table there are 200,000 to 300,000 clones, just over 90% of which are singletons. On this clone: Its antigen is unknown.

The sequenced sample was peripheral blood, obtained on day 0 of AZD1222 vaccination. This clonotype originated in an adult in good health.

The CDR3 spells CASSESGGELFF. The DNA of the CDR3 is TGCGCCAGCAGTGAGTCTGGGGGGGAGCTGTTTTTT. The rearrangement links TRBV10-2 to TRBJ2-2; the D is unclear. V shed 0 bases and J shed 8 bases, with 4 bases lying between them. CDR1 and CDR2 (germline): WSHSY, SAAADI. CDR3 length: 12 residues.